This T cell receptor (beta chain) appears in the sequencing data of a study of blood T cells in healthy people across ages. Study-level points and caveats: A roughly linear fall in TCR beta diversity per million T cells was seen with increasing age.

A sample-barcoded 5' primer and a J-beta primer mix were used in a second PCR of about 7 to 12 cycles. Using its own MiXCR run on the 5' RACE reads, TCRdb lists one record per CDR3 protein. The table has 1.5 million to 2 million distinct CDR3 sequences, about 30% seen once. Concerning this clonotype: Its matching antigen is unknown.

Trimming took 5 bases from V and 9 from J, leaving 18 bases between them. CDR3 size: 14 residues. Germline V CDR1 and CDR2: SGHTA, FQGTGA. The individuals who served as donors were healthy Caucasians living in Russia, aged roughly 6 to 100. Drawing of peripheral blood yielded roughly 9.3 milliliters from each donor. No fewer than 6 micrograms of total RNA were isolated from every sample. The source material was blood. V usage is TRBV7-3 and J usage is TRBJ2-3, with D perhaps TRBD2 (6 bases). The origin of this receptor is a woman in her 30s in good health. The CDR3 protein is CASSPNSDYDTQYF. CDR3 DNA: TGTGCCAGCAGCCCCAACTCGGACTATGACACGCAGTATTTT.